This T cell receptor beta chain was observed in a study of patients and donors after allogeneic stem cell transplantation. This clonotype was seen a handful of times. TCRdb reprocessed the RT-PCR reads with MiXCR, giving one entry per CDR3 protein. The sample holds hundreds of thousands of distinct CDR3 sequences; more than 15% are singletons and the top ten take 6.5% to 7.5%. This sequence was found in a human donor who was either an allogeneic HSCT recipient or a stem cell or donor lymphocyte infusion donor (not recorded which). It is not recorded whose cells these are; they may come from a transplant donor. The sequenced material came from blood, either unsorted or a sorted T cell fraction (not recorded which).

In DNA, the CDR3 is TGTGCCAGCAGCTCCCGGGCCCGGGAGATTCGTACCGGGGAGCTGTTTTTT. It encodes CASSSRAREIRTGELFF. The chain has TRBV7-6 and TRBJ2-2; D possibly corresponds to TRBD2 (6 bases). Germline values: CDR1 SGHVS, CDR2 FNYEAQ. CDR3 length: 17 amino acids. V lost 4 bases, J lost 5 bases, and 20 bases lay in between.